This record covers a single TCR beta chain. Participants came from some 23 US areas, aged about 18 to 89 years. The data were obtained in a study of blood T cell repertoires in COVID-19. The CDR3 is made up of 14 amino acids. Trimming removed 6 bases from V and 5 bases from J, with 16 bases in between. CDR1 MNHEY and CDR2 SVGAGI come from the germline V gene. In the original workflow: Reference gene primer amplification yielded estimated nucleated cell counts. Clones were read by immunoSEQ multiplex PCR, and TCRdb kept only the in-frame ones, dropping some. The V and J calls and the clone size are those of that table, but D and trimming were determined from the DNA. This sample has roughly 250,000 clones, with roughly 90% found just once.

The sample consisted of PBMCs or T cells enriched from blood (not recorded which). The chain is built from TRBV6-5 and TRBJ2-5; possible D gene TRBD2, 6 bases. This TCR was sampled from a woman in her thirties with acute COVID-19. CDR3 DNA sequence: TGTGCCAGCAGGGCACCGGGGGTTCGGGAGACCCAGTACTTC. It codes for CASRAPGVRETQYF.